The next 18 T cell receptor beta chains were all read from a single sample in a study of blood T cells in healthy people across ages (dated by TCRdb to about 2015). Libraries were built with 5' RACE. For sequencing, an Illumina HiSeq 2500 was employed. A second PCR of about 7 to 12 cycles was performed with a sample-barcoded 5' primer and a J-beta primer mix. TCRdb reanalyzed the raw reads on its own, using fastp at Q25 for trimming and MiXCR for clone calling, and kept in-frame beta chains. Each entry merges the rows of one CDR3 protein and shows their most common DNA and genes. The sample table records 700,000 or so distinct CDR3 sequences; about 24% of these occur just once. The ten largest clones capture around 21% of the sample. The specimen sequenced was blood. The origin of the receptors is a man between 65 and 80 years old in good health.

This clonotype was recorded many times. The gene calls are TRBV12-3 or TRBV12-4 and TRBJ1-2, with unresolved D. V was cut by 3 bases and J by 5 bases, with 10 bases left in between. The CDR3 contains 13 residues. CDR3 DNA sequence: TGTGCCAGCAGTTTGGGTGAGGTTTATGGCTACACCTTC. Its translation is CASSLGEVYGYTF.

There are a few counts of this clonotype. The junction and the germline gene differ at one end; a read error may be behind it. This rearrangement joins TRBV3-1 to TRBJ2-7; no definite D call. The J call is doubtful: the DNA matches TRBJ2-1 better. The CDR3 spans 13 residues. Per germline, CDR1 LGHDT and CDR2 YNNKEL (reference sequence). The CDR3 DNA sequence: TGTGCCAGTAGCCAAGTATCTGGGTCTGAGCAGTTCTTC. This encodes CASSQVSGSEQFF.

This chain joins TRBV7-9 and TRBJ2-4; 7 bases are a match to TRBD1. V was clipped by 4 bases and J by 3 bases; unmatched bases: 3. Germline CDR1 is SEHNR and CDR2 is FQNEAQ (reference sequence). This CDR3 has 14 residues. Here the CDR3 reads CASSSTGVKNIQYF. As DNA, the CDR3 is TGTGCCAGCAGCTCTACAGGGGTCAAAAACATTCAGTACTTC.

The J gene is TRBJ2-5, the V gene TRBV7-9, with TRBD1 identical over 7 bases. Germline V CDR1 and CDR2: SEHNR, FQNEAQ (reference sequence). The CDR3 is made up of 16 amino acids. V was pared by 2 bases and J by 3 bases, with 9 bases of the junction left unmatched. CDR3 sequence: CASSLSFGTAEETQYF. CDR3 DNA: TGTGCCAGCAGCTTAAGTTTTGGGACAGCTGAAGAGACCCAGTACTTC. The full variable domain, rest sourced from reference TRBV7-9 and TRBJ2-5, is DTGVSQNPRHKITKRGQNVTFRCDPISEHNRLYWYRQTLGQGPEFLTYFQNEAQLEKSRLLSDRFSAERPKGSFSTLEIQRTEQGDSAMYLCASSLSFGTAEETQYFGPGTRLLVL.

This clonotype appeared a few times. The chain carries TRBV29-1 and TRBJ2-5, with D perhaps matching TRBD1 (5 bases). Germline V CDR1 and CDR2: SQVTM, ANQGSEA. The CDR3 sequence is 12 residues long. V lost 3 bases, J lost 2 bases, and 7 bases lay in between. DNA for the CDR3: TGCAGCGTTGACCACAGGCAAGAGACCCAGTACTTC. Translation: CSVDHRQETQYF.

The CDR3 sequence is CATSDQGASNEQFF. The CDR3, as DNA: TGTGCCACCAGTGATCAGGGGGCTAGCAATGAGCAGTTCTTC. The V gene is TRBV24-1, the J gene TRBJ2-1; 8 nucleotides match TRBD1. V shed 3 bases, J shed 6 bases, and the junction held 3 bases outside the gene matches. This CDR3 is 14 amino acids long. Germline loops: CDR1 KGHDR, CDR2 SFDVKD.

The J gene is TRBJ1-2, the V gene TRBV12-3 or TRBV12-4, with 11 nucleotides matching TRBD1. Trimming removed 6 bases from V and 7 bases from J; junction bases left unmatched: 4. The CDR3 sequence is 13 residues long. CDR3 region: CASSGTGGGGYTF. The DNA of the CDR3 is TGTGCCAGCAGCGGGACAGGGGGTGGTGGCTACACCTTC.

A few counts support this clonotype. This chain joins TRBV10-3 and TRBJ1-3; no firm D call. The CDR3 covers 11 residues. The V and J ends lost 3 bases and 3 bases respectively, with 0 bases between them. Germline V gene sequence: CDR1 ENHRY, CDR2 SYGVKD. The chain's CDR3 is CAISDGNTIYF. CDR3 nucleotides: TGTGCCATCAGTGATGGAAACACCATATATTTT.

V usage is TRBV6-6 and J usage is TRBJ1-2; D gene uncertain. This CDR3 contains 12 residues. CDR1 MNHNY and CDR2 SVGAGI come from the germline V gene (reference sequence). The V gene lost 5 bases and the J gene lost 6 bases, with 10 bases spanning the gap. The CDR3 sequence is CASSLPGDGYTF. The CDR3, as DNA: TGTGCCAGCAGTCTTCCTGGGGATGGCTACACCTTC.

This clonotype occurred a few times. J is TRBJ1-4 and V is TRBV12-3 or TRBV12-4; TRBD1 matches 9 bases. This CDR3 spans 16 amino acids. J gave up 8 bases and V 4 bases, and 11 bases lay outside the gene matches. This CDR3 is CASSSPGQGIREKLFF. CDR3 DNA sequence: TGTGCCAGCAGTTCCCCGGGACAGGGTATAAGAGAAAAACTGTTTTTT.

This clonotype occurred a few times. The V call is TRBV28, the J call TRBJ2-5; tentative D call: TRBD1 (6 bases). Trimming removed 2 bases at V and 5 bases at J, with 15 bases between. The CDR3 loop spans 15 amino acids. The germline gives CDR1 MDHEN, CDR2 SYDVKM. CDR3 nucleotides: TGTGCCAGCAGTTTAATCGGCGCAGGGGAGGAGACCCAGTACTTC. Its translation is CASSLIGAGEETQYF. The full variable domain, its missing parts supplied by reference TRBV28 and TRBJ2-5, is DVKVTQSSRYLVKRTGEKVFLECVQDMDHENMFWYRQDPGLGLRLIYFSYDVKMKEKGDIPEGYSVSREKKERFSLILESASTNQTSMYLCASSLIGAGEETQYFGPGTRLLVL.

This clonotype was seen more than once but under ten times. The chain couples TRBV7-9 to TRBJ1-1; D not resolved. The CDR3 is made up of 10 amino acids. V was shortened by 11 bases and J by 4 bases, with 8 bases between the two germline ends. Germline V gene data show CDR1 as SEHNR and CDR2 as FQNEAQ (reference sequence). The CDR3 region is CACEGTEAFF. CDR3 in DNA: TGTGCCTGTGAGGGCACTGAAGCTTTCTTT.

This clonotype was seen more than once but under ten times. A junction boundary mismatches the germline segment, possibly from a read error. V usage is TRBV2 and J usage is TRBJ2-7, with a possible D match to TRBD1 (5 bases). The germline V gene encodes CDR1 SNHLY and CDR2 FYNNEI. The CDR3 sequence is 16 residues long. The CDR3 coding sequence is TGTGCCGGCAGGGCCACGGGTGGGGCCGTCTCCTACGAGCAGTACTTC. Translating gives CAGRATGGAVSYEQYF. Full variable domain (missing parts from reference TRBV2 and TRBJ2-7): EPEVTQTPSHQVTQMGQEVILRCVPISNHLYFYWYRQILGQKVEFLVSFYNNEISEKSEIFDDQFSVERPDGSNFTLKIRSTKLEDSAMYFCAGRATGGAVSYEQYFGPGTRLTVT.

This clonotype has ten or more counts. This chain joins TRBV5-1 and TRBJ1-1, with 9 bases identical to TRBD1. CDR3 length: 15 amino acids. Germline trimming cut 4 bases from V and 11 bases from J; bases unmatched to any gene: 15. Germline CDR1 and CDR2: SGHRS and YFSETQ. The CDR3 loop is CASSPLERDRDSAFF. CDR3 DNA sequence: TGCGCCAGCAGCCCCCTCGAACGGGACAGGGATTCGGCTTTCTTT.

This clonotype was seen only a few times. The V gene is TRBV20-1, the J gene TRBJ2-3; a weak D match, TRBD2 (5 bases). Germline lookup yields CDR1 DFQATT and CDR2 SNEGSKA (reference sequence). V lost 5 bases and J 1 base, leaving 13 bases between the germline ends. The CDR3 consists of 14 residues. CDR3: CSAFDTRGTDTQYF. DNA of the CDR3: TGCAGTGCTTTTGACACTAGGGGCACAGATACGCAGTATTTT.

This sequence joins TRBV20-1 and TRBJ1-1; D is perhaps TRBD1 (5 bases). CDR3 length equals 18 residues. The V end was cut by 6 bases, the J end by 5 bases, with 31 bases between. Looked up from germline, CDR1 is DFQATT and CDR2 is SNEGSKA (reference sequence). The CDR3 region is CSAYPRKAGTPRRTEAFF. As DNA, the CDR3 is TGCAGTGCCTACCCACGGAAAGCAGGGACCCCTAGGAGGACTGAAGCTTTCTTT.

This CDR3 is CASTDRLASNEQFF. The CDR3 DNA reads as TGTGCCAGCACGGATCGACTAGCAAGCAATGAGCAGTTCTTC. The rearrangement links TRBV14 to TRBJ2-1; TRBD2 agrees at 7 bases. The CDR3 is 14 residues long. With 7 bases clipped from V and 6 bases from J, the junction kept 9 bases outside the gene matches. Germline V gene lookup returns CDR1 SGHDN and CDR2 FVKESK. Combining the CDR3 with reference TRBV14 and TRBJ2-1 gives the whole variable domain EAGVTQFPSHSVIEKGQTVTLRCDPISGHDNLYWYRRVMGKEIKFLLHFVKESKQDESGMPNNRFLAERTGGTYSTLKVQPAELEDSGVYFCASTDRLASNEQFFGPGTRLTVL.

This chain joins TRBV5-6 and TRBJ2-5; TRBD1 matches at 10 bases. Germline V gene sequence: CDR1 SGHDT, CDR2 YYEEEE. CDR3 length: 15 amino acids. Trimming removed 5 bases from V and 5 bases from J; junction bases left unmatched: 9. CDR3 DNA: TGTGCCAGCAGGGTAGGACAGGGGGTTATGGAGACCCAGTACTTC. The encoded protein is CASRVGQGVMETQYF. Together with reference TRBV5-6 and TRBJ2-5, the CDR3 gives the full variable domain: DAGVTQSPTHLIKTRGQQVTLRCSPKSGHDTVSWYQQALGQGPQFIFQYYEEEERQRGNFPDRFSGHQFPNYSSELNVNALLLGDSALYLCASRVGQGVMETQYFGPGTRLLVL.